The clone carrying this TCR beta chain was found many times. This sample's RNA came from whole unsorted tissue. More than 3 cm separated this lung sample from the edge of the tumor. The library came from three nested PCR rounds adapted from ARM-PCR protocols. TCRdb reanalysed the multiplex PCR reads using MiXCR and keeps one entry per CDR3 protein. The table includes roughly 48,000 distinct CDR3 sequences, less than 70% detected once. The sample is drawn from a study of tumor and adjacent non-tumor tissue in lung cancer. Across the study: There were 11 to 12 adenocarcinoma, a couple of squamous cell carcinoma and 1 small cell lung cancer cases.

This CDR3 region has 13 residues. The V gene lost 4 bases and the J gene lost 9 bases, with 10 bases spanning the gap. Germline V gene lookup returns CDR1 MDHEN and CDR2 SYDVKM. The chain carries TRBV28 and TRBJ1-6; no firm D call. Sequenced material: distant non-tumor lung tissue. The receptor was derived from a woman aged 70-85 years with non-small cell lung cancer. In DNA form, the CDR3 reads TGTGCCAGCAGTTCGGGGTGGTTTTCACCCCTCCACTTT. The encoded protein is CASSSGWFSPLHF.